The clone carrying this T cell receptor beta chain has a handful of counts. The records omit this donor's CMV serostatus. The data stem from a study of cytomegalovirus exposure and HLA in healthy donors. It was with 60 Vbeta and 13 Jbeta primers that the PCR ran. Measured with immunoSEQ multiplex PCR; TCRdb has only the in-frame clones, and not every one. The repertoire holds 100,000 or so clones, about 60% seen once, with around 5% in the top ten. This CDR3 has 15 residues. V dropped 6 bases and J dropped 2; count of bases not matched to a gene: 5. Germline lookup yields CDR1 MNHNS and CDR2 SASEGT. Sequencing was carried out using PBMCs. The sequence was obtained from a human donor in good health. The chain is built from TRBV6-1 and TRBJ1-5; TRBD1 aligns across 9 bases. For the CDR3, the DNA is TGTGCCAGCAGGGATTGGGACAGGGGCAATCAGCCCCAGCATTTT. Its translation: CASRDWDRGNQPQHF.